The 27 T cell receptor beta chains given below trace back to one sample, sequenced in a study of CD8+CD57+ T cells in acquired aplastic anemia. The study profiled TCR beta VDJ and CDR3 using genomic DNA as template. TCRdb analysed the reads with MiXCR anew, one entry per CDR3 protein. Here the sample spans about 220,000 distinct CDR3 sequences, 30% to 40% being singletons. Sample: sorted CD4+, CD8+, or CD8+CD57+ T cells (not recorded which) from PBMCs. These receptors were collected from a human donor in good health, serving as a control.

This clonotype was recorded many times. The V gene is TRBV5-1, the J gene TRBJ2-5; possibly TRBD1 for D (5 bases). Trimming removed 0 bases at V and 5 bases at J, with 11 bases between. This CDR3 contains 14 residues. Germline V CDR1 and CDR2: SGHRS, YFSETQ. The CDR3 bases are TGCGCCAGCAGCTTGGAAATAGGGGCGGAGACCCAGTACTTC. Amino acids: CASSLEIGAETQYF.

This clonotype was seen repeatedly, ten times or more. The chain has TRBV7-9 and TRBJ1-2; D remains unclear. Germline lookup yields CDR1 SEHNR and CDR2 FQNEAQ (reference sequence). V shed 1 base and J shed 4 bases, with 7 bases lying between them. This CDR3 region has 13 residues. This chain's CDR3 is CASSLGAAYGYTF. The CDR3 nucleotides are TGTGCCAGCAGCTTAGGGGCTGCCTATGGCTACACCTTC.

The V and J genes are TRBV10-1 and TRBJ2-7, with D possibly being TRBD2 (6 bases). This CDR3 is built from 14 residues. V was pared by 10 bases and J by 12 bases, with 28 bases between. Germline loops: CDR1 WNHNN, CDR2 SYGVQD (reference sequence). The CDR3 nucleotides read TGCGCCACCTTCGGGGCGGCTTCCCCTAGCGCGCCGTACTTC. It encodes CATFGAASPSAPYF.

This clonotype has only one observation. The chain joins TRBV2 to TRBJ1-2, with TRBD1 matching over 8 bases. Trimming cost V 6 bases and J 8 bases; bases outside gene matches: 8. The CDR3 consists of 13 residues. CDR1 and CDR2 (germline): SNHLY, FYNNEI. The CDR3 is CASSPGQGRGYTF. CDR3 DNA: TGTGCCAGCAGCCCTGGACAGGGACGAGGCTACACCTTC.

With respect to this clonotype: It is likely a read error, because the conserved phenylalanine at the end of the CDR3 is missing. The chain employs TRBV11-2 and TRBJ2-7; 10 bases match TRBD2. The germline gives CDR1 SGHAT, CDR2 FQNNGV. The CDR3 totals 15 residues. J lost 0 bases, V lost 3 bases, and 2 bases had no gene match. The CDR3 protein is CASSFSSGSSYEQYL. CDR3 nucleotide sequence: TGTGCCAGCAGCTTCTCTAGCGGGAGCTCCTACGAGCAGTACCTC.

This clonotype was observed many times. The chain is built from TRBV19 and TRBJ2-5, with D uncertain. The germline CDR1 and CDR2 sequences are LNHDA and SQIVND (reference sequence). This CDR3 contains 13 residues. V was cut by 5 bases and J by 5 bases, with 12 bases left in between. The DNA for the CDR3 is TGTGCCAGTAGTGTGGATGTGTCGGAGACCCAGTACTTC. This sequence encodes CASSVDVSETQYF. Filled out from reference TRBV19 and TRBJ2-5, the complete variable domain reads DGGITQSPKYLFRKEGQNVTLSCEQNLNHDAMYWYRQDPGQGLRLIYYSQIVNDFQKGDIAEGYSVSREKKESFPLTVTSAQKNPTAFYLCASSVDVSETQYFGPGTRLLVL.

This clonotype was seen just once. This chain uses TRBV29-1 with TRBJ1-2; D perhaps matches TRBD1 (5 bases). CDR3 length: 12 amino acids. Per the germline V gene, CDR1 is SQVTM and CDR2 is ANQGSEA. Trimming removed 0 bases from V and 8 bases from J, with 10 bases in between. The CDR3 nucleotides are TGCAGCGTTGAAGACAGGGTCAAGGGCTACACCTTC. It is translated as CSVEDRVKGYTF.

This clonotype was seen a handful of times. V and J are TRBV25-1 and TRBJ2-3; D is perhaps TRBD1 (6 bases). The germline gives CDR1 MGHDK, CDR2 SYGVNS. Trimming left V 8 bases short and J 3 bases short, with 9 bases between. This CDR3 comprises 12 residues. CDR3 nucleotide sequence: TGTGCCAGCTTACAGGGAACAGATACGCAGTATTTT. It is translated as CASLQGTDTQYF.

The chain employs TRBV30 and TRBJ2-7; a possible D gene is TRBD2 (7 bases). The germline V and J ends were trimmed by 0 bases and 4 bases, with 16 bases remaining between them. The length of the CDR3 is 15 residues. The germline V gene encodes CDR1 GTSNPN and CDR2 SVGIG (reference sequence). The CDR3 loop reads CAWSVGVGGLYEQYF. CDR3 in DNA: TGTGCCTGGAGTGTAGGTGTGGGGGGGCTGTACGAGCAGTACTTC.

This clonotype was picked up many times. The chain is built from TRBV5-1 and TRBJ2-5; weak D call: TRBD1 (5 bases). CDR3 length: 16 residues. V was shortened by 0 bases and J by 2 bases, with 14 bases between the two germline ends. CDR1 and CDR2 from the germline V gene are SGHRS and YFSETQ. The CDR3 protein is CASSLVGAEGQETQYF. CDR3 nucleotide sequence: TGCGCCAGCAGCTTGGTAGGGGCCGAAGGGCAAGAGACCCAGTACTTC.

Notes on this clonotype: At one boundary the junction diverges from the germline segment, which might be a read error. This rearrangement joins TRBV12-5 to TRBJ2-7; 12 nucleotides agree with TRBD1. CDR3 length: 15 residues. Germline V gives CDR1 LGHNT, CDR2 FRNRAP. The chain's CDR3 is CTSGLDGTGGFEQYF. The CDR3 nucleotides are TGTACTAGTGGTCTAGACGGGACAGGGGGCTTCGAGCAGTACTTC.

This clonotype came up many times. The gene calls are TRBV7-8 and TRBJ2-5; D uncertain. The CDR3 has 14 amino acids. V lost 1 base to trimming and J lost 4 bases, with 10 bases between them. Germline V CDR1 and CDR2: SGHVS, FQNEAQ. The CDR3 loop is CASSLEPTTETQYF. CDR3 nucleotides: TGTGCCAGCAGCTTAGAACCGACGACAGAGACCCAGTACTTC.

The chain couples TRBV4-2 to TRBJ1-1; tentatively, D is TRBD1 (5 bases). CDR3 length equals 16 residues. Germline CDR1 LGHNA, CDR2 YNFKEQ. The germline V and J ends were trimmed by 4 bases and 0 bases, with 15 bases remaining between them. Written as DNA, the CDR3 is TGTGCCAGCAGCCCACCCAAAGGGACGATGAACACTGAAGCTTTCTTT. The encoded protein is CASSPPKGTMNTEAFF.

The V call is TRBV25-1, the J call TRBJ1-1; a weak D match, TRBD1 (6 bases). From germline, CDR1 is MGHDK and CDR2 SYGVNS. The CDR3 spans 14 residues. The ends were cut back, 8 bases at V and 2 bases at J, with 15 bases in the middle. CDR3 protein: CASSITGINTEAFF. In DNA form, the CDR3 reads TGTGCCAGCTCTATTACAGGGATAAACACTGAAGCTTTCTTT.

Concerning this clonotype: A read error is possible here, since a much larger clone lies one base away. The V call is TRBV6-5, the J call TRBJ1-1; 7 nucleotides line up with TRBD1. The CDR3 covers 13 residues. Germline assignment: CDR1 MNHEY and CDR2 SVGAGI. The CDR3 loop reads CASSYHKRGHASF. CDR3 in DNA: TGTGCCAGCAGTTACCATAAAAGGGGGCATGCTTCCTTT.

V is TRBV20-1 and J is TRBJ2-7, with TRBD1 matching 7 bases. The CDR3 consists of 16 residues. Trimming cost V 1 base and J 0 bases; bases outside gene matches: 9. Germline V lookup: CDR1 DFQATT, CDR2 SNEGSKA (reference sequence). The CDR3 loop reads CSARGLRTGLSYEQYF. The CDR3 nucleotides are TGCAGTGCTAGAGGCCTCCGGACAGGACTCTCCTACGAGCAGTACTTC.

The table lists this clonotype with a few counts. V is TRBV6-5 and J is TRBJ1-3, with D maybe TRBD1 (5 bases). This CDR3 is 16 amino acids long. Trimming removed 2 bases at V and 0 bases at J, with 11 bases between. Germline-derived CDR1 and CDR2 are MNHEY and SVGAGI. CDR3 in amino acids: CASSYRTPSSGNTIYF. The CDR3 nucleotides are TGTGCCAGCAGTTACAGGACACCGTCCTCTGGAAACACCATATATTTT.

The chain combines TRBV2 with TRBJ2-3, with TRBD2 matching over 13 bases. The ends lost 5 bases at V and 5 bases at J; junction bases unmatched: 4. In germline, CDR1 is SNHLY, CDR2 FYNNEI. The length of the CDR3 is 15 residues. This CDR3 reads CASSWTSGGGDTQYF. The CDR3 DNA follows: TGTGCCAGCAGTTGGACTAGCGGGGGCGGAGATACGCAGTATTTT. Using reference TRBV2 and TRBJ2-3 for the parts outside the CDR3, the full variable domain is EPEVTQTPSHQVTQMGQEVILRCVPISNHLYFYWYRQILGQKVEFLVSFYNNEISEKSEIFDDQFSVERPDGSNFTLKIRSTKLEDSAMYFCASSWTSGGGDTQYFGPGTRLTVL.

Many counts were recorded for this clonotype. This sequence joins TRBV7-8 and TRBJ1-5; TRBD1 is a possible D gene (5 bases). Germline V lookup: CDR1 SGHVS, CDR2 FQNEAQ. The V end lost 5 bases, the J end lost 2 bases, and 22 bases lay between the germline ends. CDR3 length: 18 amino acids. CDR3 nucleotides: TGTGCCAGCAGCATGGCTCATCGCAGGGTGAGAGGCAATCAGCCCCAGCATTTT. The encoded protein is CASSMAHRRVRGNQPQHF.

This clonotype was counted at least ten times. The V call is TRBV24-1, the J call TRBJ2-3, with TRBD1 matching over 9 bases. Losses at the gene ends were 4 bases for V and 4 bases for J; bases not matched to a gene: 8. In germline, CDR1 is KGHDR, CDR2 SFDVKD. The CDR3 sequence is 16 residues long. The CDR3 DNA is TGTGCCACCAGTGACCCCGGACAGGGGAGCGCAGATACGCAGTATTTT. It encodes CATSDPGQGSADTQYF.

The J gene is TRBJ2-7, the V gene TRBV5-1, with 10 bases lining up with TRBD2. CDR1 is SGHRS, CDR2 YFSETQ, per germline. Trimming at V came to 3 bases and at J to 2 bases, leaving 2 bases not matched to a gene. This CDR3 has 14 amino acids. The CDR3 reads CASSWTSGPYEQYF. CDR3 DNA: TGCGCCAGCAGCTGGACTAGCGGTCCCTACGAGCAGTACTTC. Variable domain in full (rest from reference TRBV5-1 and TRBJ2-7): KAGVTQTPRYLIKTRGQQVTLSCSPISGHRSVSWYQQTPGQGLQFLFEYFSETQRNKGNFPGRFSGRQFSNSRSEMNVSTLELGDSALYLCASSWTSGPYEQYFGPGTRLTVT.

A note on this clonotype: A read error may be the cause here, since a much bigger clone is one base away. The CDR3 loop reads CASSERRQINQPRHF. DNA for the CDR3: TGTGCCAGCAGTGAAAGAAGACAGATCAATCAGCCCCGGCATTTT. This chain uses TRBV6-1 with TRBJ1-5; D possibly corresponds to TRBD1 (5 bases). The CDR3 is 15 amino acids. CDR1 and CDR2 from the germline V gene are MNHNS and SASEGT.

This clonotype has a single count. The J gene is TRBJ2-7, the V gene TRBV10-3; 9 positions match TRBD2. The V gene end was trimmed by 5 bases and the J gene end by 6 bases; junction bases not matched to a gene: 8. This CDR3 region has 14 residues. Germline CDR1 ENHRY, CDR2 SYGVKD. Here the CDR3 DNA reads TGTGCCATCAGTCCTAGCGGGGTGTTTAGCGAGCAGTACTTC. Its translation is CAISPSGVFSEQYF.

This clonotype was counted at least ten times. The J gene is TRBJ1-2, the V gene TRBV2, with D unclear. Germline CDR1 SNHLY, CDR2 FYNNEI. The CDR3 length is 13 residues. Trimming stripped 9 bases from V and 3 bases from J, with 14 bases between. DNA of the CDR3: TGTGCCAGGAAGGATCCTAGGTACTATGGCTACACCTTC. Its protein product is CARKDPRYYGYTF.

This clonotype turned up a few times. This chain links TRBV3-1 with TRBJ1-1; D may be TRBD1 (5 bases). Germline CDR1 is LGHDT and CDR2 is YNNKEL (reference sequence). Trimming removed 2 bases from V and 10 bases from J, with 11 bases in between. The CDR3 length is 12 residues. CDR3 region: CASSQSAGGAFF. CDR3 DNA: TGTGCCAGCAGCCAATCGGCGGGGGGAGCTTTCTTT.

This chain joins TRBV29-1 and TRBJ1-1; D not resolved. The CDR3 runs 14 residues. Trimming cost V 4 bases and J 4 bases, with 16 bases left between them. Per germline, CDR1 SQVTM and CDR2 ANQGSEA. The CDR3 protein is CSVVQTSWGTEAFF. The DNA of the CDR3 is TGCAGCGTTGTCCAAACAAGTTGGGGCACTGAAGCTTTCTTT.

This clonotype showed up many times. The rearrangement joins TRBV19 to TRBJ1-5; D is unclear. V was trimmed by 4 bases and J by 0 bases, leaving 13 bases between them. The CDR3 spans 16 residues. Germline V gene lookup returns CDR1 LNHDA and CDR2 SQIVND (reference sequence). In DNA form, the CDR3 reads TGTGCCAGTAGTACAAGCCAGTACCCTAGCAATCAGCCCCAGCATTTT. Translated: CASSTSQYPSNQPQHF.